This T cell receptor (beta chain) was retrieved from a study of cytomegalovirus exposure and HLA in healthy donors. Notes on the study in general: The availability of immune exposure information extended only to CMV serostatus.

In regard to this clone: The antigen is undetermined.

The primer mix had 60 Vbeta and 13 Jbeta primers. Some clones are missing from TCRdb's copy, which holds only in-frame ones; the method was immunoSEQ multiplex PCR. The data show around 100,000 clones, 50% to 75% seen once. Sequenced: PBMCs. The TCR was taken from a man aged 25 to 40 in good health and CMV-seronegative.

Written as DNA, the CDR3 is TGTGCCAGCGAGCTCCTCGCGAACACCGGGGAGCTGTTTTTT. It codes for CASELLANTGELFF. The genes are TRBV7-3 and TRBJ2-2; D unclear. V dropped 8 bases and J dropped 0 bases, with 10 bases sitting between them. CDR1 is SGHTA, CDR2 FQGTGA, per germline. This CDR3 spans 14 amino acids.